Only a few counts were recorded for the clone carrying this T cell receptor beta chain. These data originate in a study of blood T cell repertoires in COVID-19. Study as a whole: Samples representing acute and convalescent COVID-19 were sourced from the United States, Italy and Spain.

Repertoires were generated with immunoSEQ multiplex PCR, while TCRdb's copy carries only in-frame clones and drops some. The repertoire consists of tens of thousands of clones, with about 85% occurring once and the leading ten covering around 5%. CDR1 is SGHVS and CDR2 is FQNEAQ in the germline V gene. The CDR3 covers 21 residues. Trimming at V came to 1 base and at J to 1 base, leaving 16 bases not matched to a gene. Material: peripheral blood. The gene calls are TRBV7-8 and TRBJ2-3; 11 bases line up with TRBD2. The clonotype was recovered from a man between 65 and 79 years old with acute or convalescent COVID-19. The CDR3 sequence is CASSLVMGWLAGGGGTDTQYF. For the CDR3, the DNA is TGTGCCAGCAGCTTAGTAATGGGTTGGCTAGCGGGGGGTGGTGGCACAGATACGCAGTATTTT.